The 6 T cell receptor beta chains below were found in one sample sequenced in a study of blood T cell repertoires in COVID-19. Assay: immunoSEQ multiplex PCR; the TCRdb copy retains only in-frame clones and omits some. The data hold fewer than 150,000 clones, with roughly 85% observed a single time. What was sequenced was peripheral blood. The receptors here all came from a human donor in a cohort sampled during active COVID-19.

The chain employs TRBV5-1 and TRBJ1-1, with D possibly being TRBD1 (6 bases). The CDR3 runs 14 residues. V lost 0 bases to trimming and J lost 10 bases, with 16 bases between them. CDR1 is SGHRS and CDR2 is YFSETQ in the germline V gene. In nucleotides, the CDR3 is TGCGCCAGCAGCTTGGAGGGGGTGGGAAATATAGCTTTCTTT. Residues: CASSLEGVGNIAFF.

This clone was detected once. This chain links TRBV5-1 with TRBJ2-5; 10 nucleotides match TRBD2. V was clipped by 2 bases and J by 0 bases; unmatched bases: 1. This CDR3 contains 15 residues. Germline values: CDR1 SGHRS, CDR2 YFSETQ. The CDR3 reads CASSLAGGNQETQYF. The CDR3 DNA is TGCGCCAGCAGCTTAGCGGGGGGGAACCAAGAGACCCAGTACTTC.

The chain recombines TRBV7-9 with TRBJ2-2, with a possible D match to TRBD1 (6 bases). This CDR3 contains 16 residues. CDR1 and CDR2 (germline): SEHNR, FQNEAQ (reference sequence). V was trimmed by 1 base and J by 2 bases, leaving 11 bases between them. The CDR3 bases are TGTGCCAGCAGCTTAGTAGGACAGACAAACACCGGGGAGCTGTTTTTT. Protein product: CASSLVGQTNTGELFF.

This clone was counted a few times. This chain joins TRBV5-4 and TRBJ2-2; D is unresolved. The CDR3 is made up of 14 amino acids. Looked up from germline, CDR1 is SGHNT and CDR2 is YYREEE (reference sequence). Trimming cost V 0 bases and J 7 bases, with 10 bases left between them. The CDR3 nucleotides are TGTGCCAGCAGCTTGGACCGCTGGAGCGGGGAGCTGTTTTTT. Translation gives CASSLDRWSGELFF.

V gene TRBV27 combines with J gene TRBJ2-5, with a tentative D call TRBD1 (5 bases). The CDR3 loop spans 15 amino acids. CDR1 MNHEY and CDR2 SMNVEV come from the germline V gene (reference sequence). V was clipped by 5 bases and J by 3 bases, with 16 bases between them. The CDR3 sequence: CASSGYGQGKETQYF. CDR3 nucleotides: TGTGCCAGCAGTGGGTACGGGCAGGGAAAAGAGACCCAGTACTTC.

The V call is TRBV10-3, the J call TRBJ2-5; 7 positions match TRBD1. In germline, CDR1 is ENHRY, CDR2 SYGVKD. With 10 bases clipped from V and 4 bases from J, the junction kept 3 bases outside the gene matches. This CDR3 is 11 amino acids long. The CDR3: CATRTGETQYF. The CDR3 coding sequence is TGTGCCACCCGGACAGGAGAGACCCAGTACTTC.